These 15 T cell receptor beta chains share one sample of origin, sequenced in a study of blood T cell repertoires in COVID-19. Clones were read by immunoSEQ multiplex PCR, and TCRdb kept only the in-frame ones, dropping some. The table lists tens of thousands of clones, more than 70% of them singletons. The sample taken for sequencing was peripheral blood. Every receptor here comes from a human donor in a cohort sampled during active COVID-19.

The gene calls are TRBV7-2 and TRBJ2-7; 12 nucleotides agree with TRBD2. Germline V gives CDR1 SGHTA, CDR2 FQGNSA. The J segment lost 5 bases and the V segment lost 1 base, leaving 6 bases of the junction unmatched. The CDR3 contains 16 residues. CDR3 protein: CASSLGVTSGGHEQYF. The CDR3 nucleotides read TGTGCCAGCAGCTTAGGAGTGACTAGCGGGGGCCACGAGCAGTACTTC.

The chain couples TRBV27 to TRBJ1-5, with D tentatively TRBD1 (6 bases). V was clipped by 4 bases and J by 4 bases, with 17 bases between them. Germline values: CDR1 MNHEY, CDR2 SMNVEV (reference sequence). CDR3 length: 16 amino acids. CDR3 coding DNA: TGTGCCAGCAGTTCCCGCCTTCGGACAGAGAATCAGCCCCAGCATTTT. Its protein is CASSSRLRTENQPQHF.

This chain joins TRBV7-9 and TRBJ2-7; 9 bases fit TRBD1. V lost 5 bases, J lost 9 bases, and 17 bases stayed unmatched. The CDR3 is made up of 16 amino acids. CDR1 is SEHNR, CDR2 FQNEAQ, per germline (reference sequence). The CDR3: CASSPPGTGPEWGQYF. CDR3 nucleotide sequence: TGTGCCAGCAGCCCCCCTGGGACAGGGCCCGAGTGGGGGCAGTACTTC.

This clone was seen only once. The rearrangement joins TRBV6-5 to TRBJ2-1, with 11 positions matching TRBD2. Germline V gives CDR1 MNHEY, CDR2 SVGAGI. This CDR3 is built from 15 residues. J was trimmed by 7 bases and V by 6 bases; bases with no gene match: 8. The DNA for the CDR3 is TGTGCCAGCAGCTACGGGACTAGCGGCGGTAATGAGCAGTTCTTC. Amino acids: CASSYGTSGGNEQFF.

This clone has only one observation. The chain recombines TRBV27 with TRBJ1-2; D ambiguous. The germline CDR1 and CDR2 sequences are MNHEY and SMNVEV (reference sequence). The ends were cut back, 5 bases at V and 4 bases at J, with 17 bases in the middle. The CDR3 totals 15 residues. CDR3 coding DNA: TGTGCCAGCAGTCCCTCGGGTCCCCGCGGCTATGGCTACACCTTC. This gives the protein CASSPSGPRGYGYTF.

V is TRBV6-5 and J is TRBJ2-5; 8 bases match TRBD1. The length of the CDR3 is 13 residues. Germline lookup yields CDR1 MNHEY and CDR2 SVGAGI. The V segment lost 6 bases and the J segment 3 bases; nucleotides outside the gene matches: 3. The CDR3 coding sequence is TGTGCCAGCAGCCACAGGGGGAAAGAGACCCAGTACTTC. The encoded protein is CASSHRGKETQYF.

J is TRBJ2-2 and V is TRBV4-1; D might be TRBD1 (6 bases). The ends were cut back, 4 bases at V and 2 bases at J, with 17 bases in the middle. Looked up from germline, CDR1 is MGHRA and CDR2 is YSYEKL. The CDR3 runs 17 residues. CDR3 sequence (DNA): TGCGCCAGCAGCCGGATGCCGGAGACAGGTAACACCGGGGAGCTGTTTTTT. Translated: CASSRMPETGNTGELFF.

The rearrangement joins TRBV29-1 to TRBJ2-7, with a possible D match to TRBD1 (6 bases). From germline, CDR1 is SQVTM and CDR2 ANQGSEA. V shed 4 bases and J shed 3 bases, with 7 bases lying between them. This CDR3 comprises 11 residues. DNA for the CDR3: TGCAGCGTTGTCAGGGGCTACGAGCAGTACTTC. As protein: CSVVRGYEQYF.

This rearrangement joins TRBV4-2 to TRBJ2-3; D gene ambiguous. Germline loops: CDR1 LGHNA, CDR2 YNFKEQ. The V end lost 1 base, the J end lost 0 bases, and 5 bases lay between the germline ends. The CDR3 length is 14 residues. The CDR3 sequence is CASSQGASTDTQYF. DNA for the CDR3: TGTGCCAGCAGCCAAGGGGCTAGCACAGATACGCAGTATTTT.

J is TRBJ1-1 and V is TRBV6-1; a weak D match, TRBD1 (5 bases). Germline V lookup: CDR1 MNHNS, CDR2 SASEGT. This CDR3 contains 15 residues. Between the trimmed V and J ends, which lost 2 bases and 5 bases, there was a span of 15 bases. The CDR3 DNA follows: TGTGCCAGCAGTGAATCCCAGGGAGGGGTGACTGAAGCTTTCTTT. It translates to CASSESQGGVTEAFF.

This chain connects TRBV2 to TRBJ1-5; D is perhaps TRBD1 (5 bases). Per germline, CDR1 SNHLY and CDR2 FYNNEI. The length of the CDR3 is 15 residues. V was trimmed by 1 base and J by 3 bases, leaving 10 bases between them. In DNA form, the CDR3 reads TGTGCCAGCAGTGAAGTTGGGGGGGACAATCAGCCCCAGCATTTT. Translation: CASSEVGGDNQPQHF.

This rearrangement joins TRBV5-1 to TRBJ2-7; D is perhaps TRBD1 (6 bases). Germline lookup yields CDR1 SGHRS and CDR2 YFSETQ. The CDR3 runs 14 residues. V shed 1 base and J shed 0 bases, with 8 bases lying between them. The CDR3 DNA sequence: TGCGCCAGCAGCTTGACAGGGTACTCCTACGAGCAGTACTTC. Protein: CASSLTGYSYEQYF. The variable domain in full, completed from reference TRBV5-1 and TRBJ2-7, reads KAGVTQTPRYLIKTRGQQVTLSCSPISGHRSVSWYQQTPGQGLQFLFEYFSETQRNKGNFPGRFSGRQFSNSRSEMNVSTLELGDSALYLCASSLTGYSYEQYFGPGTRLTVT.

This clone was detected only a few times. The chain recombines TRBV24-1 with TRBJ2-7; 7 bases align to TRBD2. Germline CDR1 is KGHDR and CDR2 is SFDVKD. This CDR3 has 16 amino acids. V lost 4 bases and J lost 0; bases outside the gene matches: 8. The CDR3, as DNA: TGTGCCACCAGTGAGGTGACTAGCCAAGACTCCTACGAGCAGTACTTC. It specifies CATSEVTSQDSYEQYF.

Only one count was recorded for this clone. The chain recombines TRBV18 with TRBJ2-3, with 15 bases identical to TRBD2. CDR1 and CDR2 from the germline V gene are KGHSH and LQKENI. J gave up 2 bases and V 6 bases, and 3 bases lay outside the gene matches. The CDR3 extends over 16 amino acids. CDR3 residues: CASSGTSGRFTDTQYF. CDR3 nucleotides: TGTGCCAGCTCGGGGACTAGCGGGAGGTTCACAGATACGCAGTATTTT.

The chain is built from TRBV5-1 and TRBJ2-7; TRBD2 agrees at 16 bases. V gave up 4 bases and J gave up 1 base; unmatched junction bases: 5. The length of the CDR3 is 17 residues. CDR1 SGHRS and CDR2 YFSETQ come from the germline V gene. The CDR3 DNA follows: TGCGCCAGCAGCCCCGGGACTAGCGGGAGGGTTTCCTACGAGCAGTACTTC. Its protein product is CASSPGTSGRVSYEQYF.